This TCR beta chain comes out of a study of T-cell reconstitution after alpha-beta-depleted transplantation in children. Using unique molecular identifiers, the investigators prepared the TCRbeta library. In TCRdb, the PCR reads were re-called with MiXCR into one record per CDR3 protein. Among some 180,000 distinct CDR3 sequences listed, about 6.6% were seen once. Germline V gene sequence: CDR1 SEHNR, CDR2 FQNEAQ (reference sequence). The CDR3 is made up of 13 amino acids. Trimming removed 4 bases from V and 5 bases from J, with 11 bases in between. This clonotype turned up a few times. The receptor was derived from a boy aged 2 to 10 with acute lymphoblastic leukemia, due to receive a stem cell transplant. The material sequenced was PBMCs, taken before TCRalphabeta/CD19-depleted stem cell transplant. The chain has TRBV7-9 and TRBJ2-5; D is perhaps TRBD1 (7 bases). Here the CDR3 reads CASSWRGLETQYF. CDR3 DNA sequence: TGTGCCAGCAGCTGGAGGGGGCTGGAGACCCAGTACTTC.